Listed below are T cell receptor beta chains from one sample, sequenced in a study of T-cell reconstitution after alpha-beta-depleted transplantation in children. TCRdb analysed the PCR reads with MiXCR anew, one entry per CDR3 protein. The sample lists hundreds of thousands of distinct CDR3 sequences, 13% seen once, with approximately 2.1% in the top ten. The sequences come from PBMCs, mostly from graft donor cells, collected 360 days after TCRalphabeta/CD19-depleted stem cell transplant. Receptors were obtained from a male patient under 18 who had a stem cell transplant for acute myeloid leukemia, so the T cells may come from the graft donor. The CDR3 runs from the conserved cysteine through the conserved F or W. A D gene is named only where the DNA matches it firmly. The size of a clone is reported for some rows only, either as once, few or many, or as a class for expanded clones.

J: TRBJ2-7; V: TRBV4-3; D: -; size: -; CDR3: CASSQDRLASKYF; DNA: TGCGCCAGCAGCCAAGATAGGCTAGCGTCTAAGTACTTC
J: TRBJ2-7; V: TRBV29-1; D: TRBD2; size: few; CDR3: CSVAPGLAGLGEQYF; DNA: TGCAGCGTTGCACCGGGACTAGCGGGTTTGGGGGAGCAGTACTTC
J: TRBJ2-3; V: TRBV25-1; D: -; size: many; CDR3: CASSGLWGTDTQYF; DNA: TGTGCCAGCAGTGGACTATGGGGCACAGATACGCAGTATTTT
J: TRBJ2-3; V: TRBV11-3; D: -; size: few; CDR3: CASSPRTLNSDTDTQYF; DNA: TGTGCCAGCAGCCCCCGGACATTGAACTCCGACACAGATACGCAGTATTTT
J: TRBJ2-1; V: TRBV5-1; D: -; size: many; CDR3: CASSLVGPKSNEQFF; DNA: TGCGCCAGCAGCTTGGTCGGTCCCAAGAGTAATGAGCAGTTCTTC
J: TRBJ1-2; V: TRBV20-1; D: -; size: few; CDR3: CSAKRPTGYTF; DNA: TGCAGTGCTAAAAGACCGACGGGCTACACCTTC
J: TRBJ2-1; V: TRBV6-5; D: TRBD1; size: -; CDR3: CASSYSKDRYNNEQFF; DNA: TGTGCCAGCAGTTACTCCAAGGACAGGTATAACAATGAGCAGTTCTTC
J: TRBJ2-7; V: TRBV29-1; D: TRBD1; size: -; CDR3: CSVGQGTGYYEQYF; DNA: TGCAGCGTTGGGCAGGGGACAGGATACTACGAGCAGTACTTC
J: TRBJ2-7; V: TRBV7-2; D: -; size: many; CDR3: CASSLSSGSSYEQYF; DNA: TGTGCCAGCAGTTTAAGTAGCGGAAGCTCCTACGAGCAGTACTTC
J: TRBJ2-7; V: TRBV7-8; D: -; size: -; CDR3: CASSPDQTGTTPYEQYF; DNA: TGTGCCAGCAGCCCAGACCAGACCGGGACCACACCTTACGAGCAGTACTTC
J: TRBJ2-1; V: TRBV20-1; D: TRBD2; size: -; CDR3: CSARTGTSGLVNEQFF; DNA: TGCAGTGCTAGAACCGGGACTAGTGGGTTGGTCAATGAGCAGTTCTTC
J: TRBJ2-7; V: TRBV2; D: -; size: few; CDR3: CASGGGYEQYF; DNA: TGTGCCAGCGGAGGGGGCTACGAGCAGTACTTC
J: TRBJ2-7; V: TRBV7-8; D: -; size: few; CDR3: CASSLKPRGSYEQYF; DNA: TGTGCCAGCAGCTTAAAACCCCGAGGATCCTACGAGCAGTACTTC
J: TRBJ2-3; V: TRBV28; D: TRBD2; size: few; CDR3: CASSLPRDYSTDTQYF; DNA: TGTGCCAGCAGTCTGCCACGGGACTATAGCACAGATACGCAGTATTTT
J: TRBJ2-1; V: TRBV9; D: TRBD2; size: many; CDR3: CASSVSTSGGEQFF; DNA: TGTGCCAGCAGCGTGAGTACTAGCGGAGGTGAGCAGTTCTTC
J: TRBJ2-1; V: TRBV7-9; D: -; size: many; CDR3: CASSPSCF; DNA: TGTGCCAGCAGCCCCAGTTGCTTC
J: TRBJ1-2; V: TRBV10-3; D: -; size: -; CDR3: CAISESYGYTF; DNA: TGTGCCATCAGTGAGTCCTATGGCTACACCTTC
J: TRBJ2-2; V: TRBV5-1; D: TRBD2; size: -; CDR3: CASSLLAGGRNTGELFF; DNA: TGCGCCAGCAGCTTGTTGGCGGGAGGGCGGAACACCGGGGAGCTGTTTTTT
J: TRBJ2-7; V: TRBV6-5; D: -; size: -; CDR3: CASSYSVGRKPYEQYF; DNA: TGTGCCAGCAGTTACTCGGTCGGGAGAAAGCCCTACGAGCAGTACTTC
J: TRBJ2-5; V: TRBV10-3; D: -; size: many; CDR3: CAISGPFQETQYF; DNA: TGTGCCATCAGTGGCCCATTCCAAGAGACCCAGTACTTC
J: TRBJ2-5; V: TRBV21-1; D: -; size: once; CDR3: CASSERGPGLAGGETQYF; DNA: TGTGCCAGCAGCGAAAGGGGGCCGGGACTAGCGGGAGGAGAGACCCAGTACTTC
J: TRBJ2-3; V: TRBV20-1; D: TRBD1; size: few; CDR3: CSASTGGVSTDTQYF; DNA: TGCAGTGCCAGTACAGGGGGCGTGAGCACAGATACGCAGTATTTT